This T cell receptor beta chain was observed in a study of shared clonotypes between healthy human individuals. The CDR3 is 16 residues long. The ends were cut back, 1 base at V and 4 bases at J, with 17 bases in the middle. Germline CDR1 MGHRA, CDR2 YSYEKL. Findings and limits, study-wide: Clonotypes shared by all four donors outscored non-shared clonotypes in generation probability.

As for this clone: The antigen remains unidentified.

The table came from immunoSEQ multiplex PCR; TCRdb's copy has only in-frame clones and leaves some out. This table holds over a million clones, 78% found once. Sequences were obtained from memory CD4+ T cells from PBMCs. Specified subset: CD45RA-negative fraction. The source of this sequence is a man between 18 and 29 years old in good health. Some clones in this sample may be carry-over from other donors' samples. V usage is TRBV4-1 and J usage is TRBJ2-7; D unclear. CDR3 DNA sequence: TGCGCCAGCAGCCAAGGTGGTTCTAACATGGTATACGAGCAGTACTTC. It encodes CASSQGGSNMVYEQYF.